Sequencing of this T cell receptor (beta chain) was carried out in a study of cytomegalovirus exposure and HLA in healthy donors. Study-wide findings and caveats: It was about 180 TCR beta chains that were listed as cytomegalovirus-associated. The analysis excluded some indistinguishable V segments, including TRBV6-2 and TRBV6-3. Many donors carried some public TCRs, although rarity characterized most TCR sequences.

Germline loops: CDR1 MDHEN, CDR2 SYDVKM. Trimming shortened V by 10 bases and J by 7 bases, and 17 bases separated the two germline ends. The CDR3 length is 13 residues. With respect to this clone: No antigen is known for it.

This PCR relied on a set of 60 Vbeta primers and 13 Jbeta primers. TCRdb keeps only in-frame clones here, not all; method: immunoSEQ multiplex PCR. Recorded for this sample: 30,000 to 40,000 clones. The clonotype originates from a man in his forties or fifties in good health and CMV-seropositive. The rearrangement links TRBV28 to TRBJ1-5; a weak D match, TRBD1 (6 bases). The source material was PBMCs. The CDR3 spells CANQPGVGQPQHF. CDR3 in DNA: TGTGCCAACCAACCAGGGGTCGGGCAGCCCCAGCATTTT.